This is a list of T cell receptor beta chains from one sample in a study of OX40 agonist ivuxolimab in advanced cancers. The table came from immunoSEQ multiplex PCR; TCRdb's copy has only in-frame clones and leaves some out. The sample consists of tens of thousands of clones, 80% of them appearing once. This sample comprised CD4+ or CD8+ T cells sorted from blood, obtained in a trial of the OX40 agonist ivuxolimab. The source is an adult with an advanced solid tumor such as melanoma, head and neck, liver or kidney cancer. Each CDR3 is given with its conserved first and last residue. Each record gives: D gene, V gene, clone size, J gene, CDR3 protein, CDR3 DNA. A D gene is named only where the DNA matches it firmly. Size is omitted from some rows. Given values are once, few, many or a class for expanded clones.

-	TRBV13	few	TRBJ2-3	CASGLTDTQYF	TGTGCCAGCGGACTCACAGATACGCAGTATTTT
-	TRBV27	-	TRBJ2-3	CASSLGSVRGTDTQYF	TGTGCCAGCAGTTTAGGGTCAGTCCGTGGCACAGATACGCAGTATTTT
-	TRBV10-1	-	TRBJ2-7	CASSEGAHEQYF	TGCGCCAGCAGTGAGGGGGCGCACGAGCAGTACTTC
-	TRBV6-5	-	TRBJ2-2	CASRWASNTGELFF	TGTGCCAGCCGATGGGCCTCGAACACCGGGGAGCTGTTTTTT
-	TRBV6-5	-	TRBJ2-5	CASSSWTGAETQYF	TGTGCCAGCAGTTCTTGGACGGGGGCGGAGACCCAGTACTTC
-	TRBV19	few	TRBJ1-1	CASSRGSNTEAFF	TGTGCCAGTAGCAGGGGCTCTAACACTGAAGCTTTCTTT
-	TRBV4-1	few	TRBJ2-7	CASSQDNLVSGRYF	TGCGCCAGCAGCCAAGATAACTTGGTCAGCGGGCGGTACTTC
TRBD1	TRBV28	-	TRBJ1-5	CASSFSGQGVGQPQHF	TGTGCCAGCAGTTTCTCGGGACAGGGAGTCGGTCAGCCCCAGCATTTT
-	TRBV4-1	few	TRBJ1-1	CASSQEGGWVTEAFF	TGCGCCAGCAGCCAAGAGGGAGGGTGGGTCACTGAAGCTTTCTTT
TRBD1	TRBV5-1	-	TRBJ2-7	CASSLVGTGLGEQYF	TGCGCCAGCAGCTTGGTCGGGACAGGGTTGGGTGAGCAGTACTTC
TRBD2	TRBV5-6	-	TRBJ2-5	CASSLGAGDETQYF	TGTGCCAGCAGCTTGGGGGCGGGAGATGAGACCCAGTACTTC
-	TRBV10-2	-	TRBJ1-6	CASSEFAGISPLHF	TGCGCCAGCAGTGAATTCGCGGGGATTTCACCCCTCCACTTT
-	TRBV21-1	-	TRBJ1-3	CASSKAPGQWGNTIYF	TGTGCCAGCAGCAAAGCGCCGGGACAGTGGGGAAACACCATATATTTT
-	TRBV18	-	TRBJ1-2	CASFPGTDYGYTF	TGTGCCAGCTTCCCCGGGACCGACTATGGCTACACCTTC
-	TRBV27	-	TRBJ2-7	CASSLDPRTTYEQYF	TGTGCCAGCAGTTTAGATCCGCGGACTACCTACGAGCAGTACTTC